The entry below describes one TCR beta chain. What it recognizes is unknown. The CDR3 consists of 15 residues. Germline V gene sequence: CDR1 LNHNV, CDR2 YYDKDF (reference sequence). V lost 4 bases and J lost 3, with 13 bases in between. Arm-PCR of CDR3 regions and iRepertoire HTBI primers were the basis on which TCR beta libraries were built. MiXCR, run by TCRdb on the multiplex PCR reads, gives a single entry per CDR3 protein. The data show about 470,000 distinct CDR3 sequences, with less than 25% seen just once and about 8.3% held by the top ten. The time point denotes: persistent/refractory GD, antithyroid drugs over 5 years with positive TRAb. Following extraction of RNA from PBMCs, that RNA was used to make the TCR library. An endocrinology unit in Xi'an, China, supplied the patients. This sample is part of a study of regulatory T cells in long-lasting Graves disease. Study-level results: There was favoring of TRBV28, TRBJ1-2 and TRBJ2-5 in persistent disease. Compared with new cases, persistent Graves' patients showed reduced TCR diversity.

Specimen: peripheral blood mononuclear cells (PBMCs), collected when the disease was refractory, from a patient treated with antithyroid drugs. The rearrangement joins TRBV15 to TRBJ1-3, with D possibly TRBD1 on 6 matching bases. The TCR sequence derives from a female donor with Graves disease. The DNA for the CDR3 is TGTGCCACCAGCATTATACAGGGAGGTGGAAACACCATATATTTT. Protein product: CATSIIQGGGNTIYF.